The sequence of this T cell receptor (beta chain) was determined in a study of blood T cell repertoires in COVID-19. Original data processing: Reference gene primer amplification gave nucleated cell count estimates. Sequenced by immunoSEQ multiplex PCR; TCRdb stores in-frame clones only, minus some. That table gives V, J and clone size, and the DNA gave D and trimming. The sample shows about 46,000 clones, more than 75% of them seen only once. The specimen sequenced was peripheral blood. This TCR derives from a human donor in a cohort sampled during active COVID-19.

The CDR3, as DNA: TGTGCCAGTAGTATTCGAGGATCGGGCACTGAAGCTTTCTTT. It encodes CASSIRGSGTEAFF. The chain recombines TRBV19 with TRBJ1-1; D unclear. From germline, CDR1 is LNHDA and CDR2 SQIVND (reference sequence). The CDR3 has 14 residues. Trimming stripped 3 bases from V and 4 bases from J, with 12 bases between.